This is a list of T cell receptor beta chains from one sample in a study of blood T cell repertoires in COVID-19. The repertoire was sequenced with immunoSEQ multiplex PCR; TCRdb's copy has only in-frame clones and lacks some. There are 200,000 to 250,000 clones in the sample; more than 65% occur only once, and around 3.5% lies in the top ten. The sample taken for sequencing was peripheral blood. The receptors were sampled from a woman over 75 with acute or convalescent COVID-19. Each CDR3 is given with its conserved first and last residue. Each record gives: J gene, clone size, V gene, CDR3 protein. Only part of the rows carry a size: once, few, many, or a class if the clone is expanded.

>TRBJ2-2|.|TRBV5-6
CASSIEQGRTGELFF
>TRBJ2-1|once|TRBV15
CATSRGDTSYNEQFF
>TRBJ1-5|.|TRBV6-5
CASRSQGNGNQPQHF
>TRBJ1-1|.|TRBV4-1
CASSQEPGMNTEAFF
>TRBJ2-7|.|TRBV7-2
CASSAIIGGHPYEQYF
>TRBJ2-7|.|TRBV14
CASSQGGQTSREQYF
>TRBJ1-1|.|TRBV4-2
CASSQDPAGGTEAFF
>TRBJ1-3|.|TRBV7-6
CASSFGHTSGNTIYF
>TRBJ2-3|.|TRBV11-3
CASSSGLATDTQYF
>TRBJ1-1|few|TRBV13
CASSLGTAEAFF
>TRBJ2-2|.|TRBV5-1
CASSTDRGRAGELFF
>TRBJ2-7|.|TRBV19
CASSIGGGGRNEQYF
>TRBJ1-1|few|TRBV7-3
CASSPNRDSPVGTEAFF
>TRBJ1-1|.|TRBV19
CASRVSVNTEAFF
>TRBJ1-5|.|TRBV6-6
CASSAPGQGNQPQHF
>TRBJ2-7|.|TRBV28
CASSFTLAGLSYEQYF
>TRBJ2-7|.|TRBV5-8
CASSLGGTGRSYEQYF
>TRBJ1-1|few|TRBV4-1
CASRVTGTGIGTEAFF
>TRBJ1-2|.|TRBV27
CASSLSQAHYGYTF